A single sample gave rise to the 25 T cell receptor beta chains below, sequenced in a study of blood T cell repertoires in COVID-19. The data were produced by immunoSEQ multiplex PCR, yet TCRdb's version contains in-frame clones alone and is incomplete. The table has some 350,000 clones, 89% seen once. Sample: peripheral blood. These TCRs come from a woman in her 30s with COVID-19, enrolled during active disease.

CDR3 region: CASSFTGPETQYF. In nucleotides, the CDR3 is TGTGCCAGCAGCTTTACAGGGCCTGAGACCCAGTACTTC. The chain carries TRBV7-9 and TRBJ2-5, with TRBD1 as a possible D gene (6 bases). Trimming took 3 bases from V and 5 from J, leaving 10 bases between them. The germline CDR1 and CDR2 sequences are SEHNR and FQNEAQ (reference sequence). CDR3 length: 13 residues.

V gene TRBV28 combines with J gene TRBJ2-7; TRBD2 agrees at 12 bases. Germline trimming cut 6 bases from V and 4 bases from J; bases unmatched to any gene: 4. CDR3 length equals 14 residues. CDR1 MDHEN and CDR2 SYDVKM come from the germline V gene. The CDR3 DNA is TGTGCCAGCAGACCTAGCGGGGGGGCATACGAGCAGTACTTC. Protein sequence: CASRPSGGAYEQYF.

This chain joins TRBV10-2 and TRBJ2-1, with a weak D call TRBD2 (5 bases). The ends were cut back, 0 bases at V and 11 bases at J, with 8 bases in the middle. Germline CDR1 WSHSY, CDR2 SAAADI. The CDR3 runs to 12 residues. CDR3 loop: CASSESRVKQFF. CDR3 sequence (DNA): TGCGCCAGCAGTGAGTCGCGGGTGAAGCAGTTCTTC.

The CDR3 nucleotides are TGTGCCAGCAGCTCAGGAGGGCCCGTCAATGAGCAGTTCTTC. Protein: CASSSGGPVNEQFF. The gene calls are TRBV7-2 and TRBJ2-1, with TRBD2 as a possible D gene (6 bases). Germline V gene data show CDR1 as SGHTA and CDR2 as FQGNSA. Deletions cut 4 bases from V and 6 bases from J, with 13 bases between. This CDR3 spans 14 amino acids.

This sequence joins TRBV7-6 and TRBJ1-6; 7 bases are a match to TRBD1. From germline, CDR1 is SGHVS and CDR2 FNYEAQ. The CDR3 spans 16 residues. J gave up 6 bases and V 5 bases, and 10 bases lay outside the gene matches. The CDR3 nucleotides read TGTGCCAGCAGCCCCCGGGACAGAGTTGTTAATTCACCCCTCCACTTT. It translates to CASSPRDRVVNSPLHF.

This rearrangement joins TRBV7-8 to TRBJ2-5; TRBD2 matches at 9 bases. J was trimmed by 9 bases and V by 11 bases; bases with no gene match: 28. CDR1 is SGHVS and CDR2 is FQNEAQ in the germline V gene. This CDR3 is 18 amino acids long. The CDR3 is CACGGGDLGASGAGAQYF. CDR3 sequence (DNA): TGTGCCTGTGGGGGTGGGGACCTTGGGGCTAGCGGGGCAGGGGCCCAGTACTTC.

The chain joins TRBV28 to TRBJ1-1; D unresolved. This CDR3 is 11 amino acids long. The V end lost 8 bases, the J end lost 6 bases, and 10 bases lay between the germline ends. CDR1 is MDHEN, CDR2 SYDVKM, per germline. CDR3 amino acids: CASANRAEAFF. In nucleotides, the CDR3 is TGTGCCAGCGCAAACCGCGCTGAAGCTTTCTTT. Full variable domain (outside the CDR3, taken from reference TRBV28 and TRBJ1-1): DVKVTQSSRYLVKRTGEKVFLECVQDMDHENMFWYRQDPGLGLRLIYFSYDVKMKEKGDIPEGYSVSREKKERFSLILESASTNQTSMYLCASANRAEAFFGQGTRLTVV.

Regarding this clone: An end of the junction does not agree with germline; a read error may underlie this. This chain uses TRBV28 with TRBJ2-3, with D perhaps TRBD2 (6 bases). Germline CDR1 is MDHEN and CDR2 is SYDVKM. The CDR3 has 12 amino acids. CDR3 region: CAGRGVTGTQYF. CDR3 nucleotide sequence: TGTGCCGGGCGGGGCGTCACAGGTACGCAGTATTTT.

The chain employs TRBV15 and TRBJ2-3, with D perhaps TRBD2 (6 bases). From germline, CDR1 is LNHNV and CDR2 YYDKDF (reference sequence). The CDR3 runs to 14 residues. Trimming left V 4 bases short and J 7 bases short, with 15 bases between. CDR3 in DNA: TGTGCCACCAGCATGGGGGAGCGGGTGTATACGCAGTATTTT. Amino acids: CATSMGERVYTQYF.

This sequence joins TRBV7-6 and TRBJ2-5, with TRBD2 identical over 10 bases. V dropped 4 bases and J dropped 7; count of bases not matched to a gene: 18. The CDR3 is 18 amino acids. Looked up from germline, CDR1 is SGHVS and CDR2 is FNYEAQ. The chain's CDR3 is CASSSPASGGSPKRTQYF. Written as DNA, the CDR3 is TGTGCCAGCAGCTCCCCCGCTAGCGGGGGCTCCCCGAAACGGACCCAGTACTTC.

The J gene is TRBJ2-3, the V gene TRBV24-1, with TRBD1 as a possible D gene (6 bases). Trimming took off 0 bases at V and 9 bases at J, with 6 bases between the two ends. The CDR3 sequence is 12 residues long. Germline V gene lookup returns CDR1 KGHDR and CDR2 SFDVKD. The CDR3 reads CATSDLDRTQYF. CDR3 coding DNA: TGTGCCACCAGTGATTTGGACAGGACGCAGTATTTT.

This chain connects TRBV15 to TRBJ1-1, with D unresolved. CDR3 length: 14 residues. The V gene's germline CDR1 is LNHNV and CDR2 YYDKDF (reference sequence). Trimming pared 6 bases from V and 5 bases from J, leaving 16 bases between. CDR3 sequence reads: CATRKRGQITEAFF. The CDR3 coding sequence is TGTGCCACCAGGAAAAGAGGGCAGATAACTGAAGCTTTCTTT.

CDR3 amino acids: CATSGAGSGYTF. The CDR3 coding sequence is TGTGCCACCAGTGGAGCAGGGTCTGGCTACACCTTC. This chain links TRBV24-1 with TRBJ1-2, with D perhaps TRBD1 (5 bases). Germline loops: CDR1 KGHDR, CDR2 SFDVKD. The CDR3 extends over 12 amino acids. V was trimmed by 5 bases and J by 7 bases, leaving 10 bases between them.

The chain links TRBV5-4 to TRBJ2-4; perhaps TRBD2 as D (7 bases). Trimming removed 0 bases at V and 6 bases at J, with 16 bases between. The germline V gene encodes CDR1 SGHNT and CDR2 YYREEE (reference sequence). The CDR3 has 16 amino acids. The CDR3 region has the DNA TGTGCCAGCAGCTTGGTTAGGGGGGGGCCGGGAAACATTCAGTACTTC. It is translated as CASSLVRGGPGNIQYF.

V gene TRBV19 combines with J gene TRBJ1-5, with D possibly being TRBD1 (5 bases). Trimming removed 4 bases from V and 3 bases from J, with 16 bases in between. The germline gives CDR1 LNHDA, CDR2 SQIVND (reference sequence). The CDR3 runs to 16 residues. CDR3 DNA: TGTGCCAGTAGTACTTTTGCGGGGGTCGACAATCAGCCCCAGCATTTT. This encodes CASSTFAGVDNQPQHF.

The genes are TRBV15 and TRBJ1-4; the D gene is possibly TRBD1 (6 bases). CDR3 length: 15 amino acids. Germline assignment: CDR1 LNHNV and CDR2 YYDKDF (reference sequence). V shed 1 base and J shed 8 bases, with 14 bases lying between them. The CDR3 coding sequence is TGTGCCACCAGCAGAGTAAGAACAGGGTTGGAAAAACTGTTTTTT. This codes for CATSRVRTGLEKLFF.

The chain carries TRBV24-1 and TRBJ1-1; no firm D call. Germline lookup yields CDR1 KGHDR and CDR2 SFDVKD. The CDR3 totals 13 residues. The V gene lost 1 base and the J gene lost 3 bases, with 5 bases spanning the gap. The CDR3, as DNA: TGTGCCACCAGTGATTTACTCGACACTGAAGCTTTCTTT. Residues: CATSDLLDTEAFF.

The chain has TRBV28 and TRBJ2-7; the D gene is possibly TRBD1 (6 bases). V dropped 6 bases and J dropped 5 bases, with 14 bases sitting between them. This CDR3 is 13 amino acids long. CDR1 and CDR2 from the germline V gene are MDHEN and SYDVKM. DNA for the CDR3: TGTGCCAGCAGCAAAACAGGGAACGACGAGCAGTACTTC. Protein product: CASSKTGNDEQYF.

This chain joins TRBV28 and TRBJ1-6, with TRBD1 identical over 7 bases. The CDR3 spans 16 residues. Germline V gene sequence: CDR1 MDHEN, CDR2 SYDVKM. After removal of 5 bases from V and 4 bases from J, the junction contained 8 bases not matched to a gene. CDR3 protein: CASSGEPGQYNSPLHF. The CDR3 nucleotides read TGTGCCAGCAGTGGGGAACCGGGACAGTATAATTCACCCCTCCACTTT.

V usage is TRBV15 and J usage is TRBJ2-7, with 11 bases identical to TRBD2. J lost 7 bases, V lost 0 bases, and 11 bases had no gene match. CDR1 and CDR2 (germline): LNHNV, YYDKDF (reference sequence). The CDR3 length is 17 residues. The CDR3 nucleotides read TGTGCCACCAGCAGAGATCTCTCTGCTAGCGGGAGGTGGGAGCAGTACGTC. Residues: CATSRDLSASGRWEQYV.

Here the CDR3 reads CASSTRGGEGPHNEQFF. DNA of the CDR3: TGTGCCAGCAGCACTAGGGGAGGGGAGGGCCCTCACAATGAGCAGTTCTTC. The chain carries TRBV9 and TRBJ2-1; 7 bases fit TRBD2. Germline CDR1 is SGDLS and CDR2 is YYNGEE. J was trimmed by 5 bases and V by 4 bases; bases with no gene match: 15. The length of the CDR3 is 17 residues.

The V call is TRBV5-4, the J call TRBJ2-3, with a possible D match to TRBD2 (6 bases). CDR1 SGHNT and CDR2 YYREEE come from the germline V gene (reference sequence). Trimming left V 4 bases short and J 2 bases short, with 20 bases between. The CDR3 is 17 amino acids. The CDR3 region has the DNA TGTGCCAGCAGCCTTGGGGAACTTAGCGGTAACACAGATACGCAGTATTTT. Amino acid sequence: CASSLGELSGNTDTQYF.

This clone was detected ten times or more. The rearrangement joins TRBV7-9 to TRBJ1-1, with no clear D. The CDR3 has 14 amino acids. V was cut by 8 bases and J by 1 base, with 14 bases left in between. CDR1 is SEHNR, CDR2 FQNEAQ, per germline (reference sequence). CDR3 sequence: CASFQRDANTEAFF. The CDR3 DNA follows: TGTGCCAGCTTTCAACGGGATGCGAACACTGAAGCTTTCTTT.

This chain uses TRBV6-5 with TRBJ1-4; TRBD1 matches at 9 bases. V dropped 2 bases and J dropped 7; count of bases not matched to a gene: 2. The germline V gene has CDR1 MNHEY and CDR2 SVGAGI. The CDR3 runs to 14 residues. CDR3 bases: TGTGCCAGCAGTTACAGGACAGGGGCTGAAAAACTGTTTTTT. Protein product: CASSYRTGAEKLFF.

The J gene is TRBJ2-7, the V gene TRBV21-1; TRBD1, the table's D call, was not compared with the DNA. TRBV21-1 is classified as a pseudogene. The CDR3 extends over 13 amino acids. CDR3 loop: CASSPPGTDEQYV. The CDR3 coding sequence is TGTGCCAGCAGCCCCCCAGGGACAGATGAGCAGTACGTC.